This TCR beta chain emerged from a study of technical replicates of blood from a handful of donors. Libraries were prepared by immunoSEQ multiplex PCR; TCRdb keeps only in-frame clonotypes and omits some of them. Of around 81,000 clones listed, nearly 97% were seen once; the top ten hold around 0.39%. V was trimmed by 4 bases and J by 5 bases, leaving 10 bases between them. This CDR3 region has 13 residues. Per germline, CDR1 MNHEY and CDR2 SMNVEV (reference sequence). Sequencing was done on a sample of T cells isolated from PBMCs. The gene calls are TRBV27 and TRBJ2-3, with a possible D match to TRBD1 (6 bases). The sequence was collected from a human donor in good health. CDR3 nucleotides: TGTGCCAGCAGTTGGGACATTAGAGATACGCAGTATTTT. Translation: CASSWDIRDTQYF.